This T cell receptor beta chain was captured by sequencing in a study of blood T cell repertoires in COVID-19. Sequencing used immunoSEQ multiplex PCR; TCRdb keeps in-frame clones, though not all of them. The sample carries some 500,000 clones, around 87% recorded once. V lost 0 bases, J lost 6 bases, and 9 bases lay in between. Per germline, CDR1 SNHLY and CDR2 FYNNEI. This CDR3 comprises 13 residues. Donors were grouped by their self-reported clinical history. Source material: PBMCs or T cells enriched from blood (not recorded which). The chain has TRBV2 and TRBJ2-7; D remains unclear. The source is a middle-aged woman who had recovered from COVID-19. The CDR3: CASSEALQSEQYF. CDR3 nucleotides: TGTGCCAGCAGTGAAGCGCTACAGAGCGAGCAGTACTTC. The full variable domain, its missing parts supplied by reference TRBV2 and TRBJ2-7, is EPEVTQTPSHQVTQMGQEVILRCVPISNHLYFYWYRQILGQKVEFLVSFYNNEISEKSEIFDDQFSVERPDGSNFTLKIRSTKLEDSAMYFCASSEALQSEQYFGPGTRLTVT.